These T cell receptor beta chains were read from a single sample in a study of CD8+ T cells in alopecia areata. Repertoires were generated with immunoSEQ multiplex PCR, while TCRdb's copy carries only in-frame clones and drops some. The table has 130,000 to 150,000 clones, 87% seen once; the top ten hold about 15%. Sequences were derived from CD8+ T cells sorted from blood, sampled at week 0. The receptors shown here come from a human donor with alopecia areata. Each CDR3 is given with its conserved first and last residue. A D gene is named only where the DNA matches it firmly. Clone size is stated in some rows and not others, as once, few, many or a class when expanded.

J: TRBJ2-7; D: -; V: TRBV7-9; size: -; DNA: TGTGCCAGCAGCTCACAGGGTTACGAGCAGTACTTC; CDR3: CASSSQGYEQYF
J: TRBJ2-1; D: TRBD2; V: TRBV7-3; size: -; DNA: TGTGCCAGCAGCTTAATCGGTAGCGGGAGTATCAATGAGCAGTTCTTC; CDR3: CASSLIGSGSINEQFF
J: TRBJ2-5; D: -; V: TRBV27; size: medium-sized; DNA: TGTGCCAGCAGTTTAATGGGGGATCAAGAGACCCAGTACTTC; CDR3: CASSLMGDQETQYF
J: TRBJ2-3; D: -; V: TRBV6-1; size: -; DNA: TGTGCCAGCAGTGTCCCAGGGTCCTACACAGATACGCAGTATTTT; CDR3: CASSVPGSYTDTQYF
J: TRBJ2-3; D: TRBD1; V: TRBV5-1; size: -; DNA: TGCGCCAGCAGCTTCGGTACAGGGGACACAGATACGCAGTATTTT; CDR3: CASSFGTGDTDTQYF
J: TRBJ1-1; D: -; V: TRBV6-5; size: -; DNA: TGTGCCAGCAGATACCGGACAGCCGGAAACACTGAAGCTTTCTTT; CDR3: CASRYRTAGNTEAFF
J: TRBJ2-7; D: -; V: TRBV4-1; size: -; DNA: TGCGCCAGCAGCCAAGGGAGACAGAGGTCCTCCTACGAGCAGTACTTC; CDR3: CASSQGRQRSSYEQYF
J: TRBJ2-1; D: -; V: TRBV2; size: -; DNA: TGTGCCAGCAGGGCGGTCTCCTACAATGAGCAGTTCTTC; CDR3: CASRAVSYNEQFF
J: TRBJ2-3; D: -; V: TRBV5-1; size: -; DNA: TGCGCCAGCAGCTTGGTTTCTAGCACAGATACGCAGTATTTT; CDR3: CASSLVSSTDTQYF
J: TRBJ2-5; D: -; V: TRBV10-1; size: once; DNA: TGCGCCAGCAGTGAGGCGCCAGGGAAGACCCAGTACTTC; CDR3: CASSEAPGKTQYF
J: TRBJ1-5; D: -; V: TRBV27; size: -; DNA: TGTGCCAGCAGTCCTGCCCCGGGCAATCAGCCCCAGCATTTT; CDR3: CASSPAPGNQPQHF
J: TRBJ2-3; D: TRBD2; V: TRBV6-5; size: -; DNA: TGTGCCAGCAGTTCAGGCGGGAGGGGAGGAGATACGCAGTATTTT; CDR3: CASSSGGRGGDTQYF
J: TRBJ1-1; D: -; V: TRBV7-9; size: few; DNA: TGTGCCAGCAGCTTAAACACTGAAGCTTTCTTT; CDR3: CASSLNTEAFF
J: TRBJ1-2; D: TRBD1; V: TRBV9; size: -; DNA: TGTGCCAGCAGCGTCCCAGGGGGCAGCTATGGCTACACCTTC; CDR3: CASSVPGGSYGYTF
J: TRBJ2-7; D: -; V: TRBV7-3; size: -; DNA: TGTGCCAGCAGCTTAATGGGACCTGGCTACGAGCAGTACTTC; CDR3: CASSLMGPGYEQYF
J: TRBJ2-1; D: TRBD2; V: TRBV10-2; size: -; DNA: TGCGCCAGCAGTGAACTGACTAGGCGGGAGGGCCGAAATGAGCAGTTCTTC; CDR3: CASSELTRREGRNEQFF
J: TRBJ2-7; D: TRBD1; V: TRBV29-1; size: -; DNA: TGCAGCGTTACCGGGACAGGGGATAAATTGGGTTACGAGCAGTACTTC; CDR3: CSVTGTGDKLGYEQYF
J: TRBJ1-1; D: -; V: TRBV18; size: -; DNA: TGTGCCAGCTCACCACCCGGGGCAGGGGTTATCAACACTGAAGCTTTCTTT; CDR3: CASSPPGAGVINTEAFF
J: TRBJ2-1; D: -; V: TRBV7-8; size: -; DNA: TGTGCCAGCAGCTTATCGGGCGGCGCCTACAATGAGCAGTTCTTC; CDR3: CASSLSGGAYNEQFF
J: TRBJ2-1; D: TRBD2; V: TRBV10-3; size: -; DNA: TGTGCCATCAGTGGTCTAGCGGGAGGGAATTCCTACAATGAGCAGTTCTTC; CDR3: CAISGLAGGNSYNEQFF
J: TRBJ2-7; D: -; V: TRBV7-2; size: -; DNA: TGTGCCAGCATAGGGCGGACCTCCTACGAGCAGTACTTC; CDR3: CASIGRTSYEQYF
J: TRBJ2-7; D: -; V: TRBV4-2; size: once; DNA: TGTGCCAGCAGCCAAGAAGCAGGGTCGGGCGAGCAGTACTTC; CDR3: CASSQEAGSGEQYF
J: TRBJ2-7; D: -; V: TRBV15; size: -; DNA: TGTGCCACCAGCAGAGATTACGGGGATTACGAGCAGTACTTC; CDR3: CATSRDYGDYEQYF
J: TRBJ2-5; D: -; V: TRBV27; size: few; DNA: TGTGCCAGCAGTTTTGGGGGAGGAGAGACCCAGTACTTC; CDR3: CASSFGGGETQYF
J: TRBJ1-1; D: -; V: TRBV7-3; size: -; DNA: TGTGCCAGCAGCTTAAATCCGGACAGACTGAACACTGAAGCTTTCTTT; CDR3: CASSLNPDRLNTEAFF
J: TRBJ2-1; D: -; V: TRBV29-1; size: -; DNA: TGCAGCGTTGAAGGCGCCCCAGGCCGATACAATGAGCAGTTCTTC; CDR3: CSVEGAPGRYNEQFF
J: TRBJ2-7; D: -; V: TRBV6-1; size: -; DNA: TGTGCCAGCAGTGGCGGTTTATCCTACGAGCAGTACTTC; CDR3: CASSGGLSYEQYF
J: TRBJ2-7; D: -; V: TRBV29-1; size: -; DNA: TGCAGCGTTCAGGGCTCCTACGAGCAGTACTTC; CDR3: CSVQGSYEQYF
J: TRBJ2-7; D: -; V: TRBV7-2; size: -; DNA: TGTGCCAGCAGCTTAGATTGGGTAGGGAGCTCCTACGAGCAGTACTTC; CDR3: CASSLDWVGSSYEQYF
J: TRBJ2-5; D: -; V: TRBV27; size: -; DNA: TGTGCCAGCAGTTTAAGGGGGGACGAGACCCAGTACTTC; CDR3: CASSLRGDETQYF
J: TRBJ1-1; D: -; V: TRBV9; size: -; DNA: TGTGCCAGCAGCGATACAAAAGGGGAGGCCCTGAACACTGAAGCTTTCTTT; CDR3: CASSDTKGEALNTEAFF
J: TRBJ2-1; D: TRBD2; V: TRBV7-8; size: -; DNA: TGTGCCAGCAGCTTGGGACTAGCGGATAGGGCGCCCAGCTCCTACAATGAGCAGTTCTTC; CDR3: CASSLGLADRAPSSYNEQFF
J: TRBJ2-5; D: -; V: TRBV27; size: -; DNA: TGTGCCAGCAGTTCTAACCCGGCAGGAGAAATACAAGAGACCCAGTACTTC; CDR3: CASSSNPAGEIQETQYF
J: TRBJ2-1; D: TRBD2; V: TRBV9; size: -; DNA: TGTGCCAGCAGCCCGAGCGGGAGGCTCGACAATGAGCAGTTCTTC; CDR3: CASSPSGRLDNEQFF
J: TRBJ2-1; D: -; V: TRBV10-1; size: -; DNA: TGCGCCAGCAGTGACCTCTTGGCGGAAGGAAACAATGAGCAGTTCTTC; CDR3: CASSDLLAEGNNEQFF
J: TRBJ2-7; D: TRBD1; V: TRBV5-4; size: -; DNA: TGTGCCGGTAGATCCGGGACAGAATCCTACGAGCAGTACTTC; CDR3: CAGRSGTESYEQYF
J: TRBJ1-2; D: -; V: TRBV4-1; size: -; DNA: TGCGCCAGCAGCCAAGGAAGAGGGCGGGAGGGTGGCTACACCTTC; CDR3: CASSQGRGREGGYTF
J: TRBJ2-1; D: -; V: TRBV7-9; size: -; DNA: TGTGCCAGCAGCCGCAGTTGGGACAATGAGCAGTTCTTC; CDR3: CASSRSWDNEQFF
J: TRBJ2-2; D: TRBD1; V: TRBV29-1; size: -; DNA: TGCAGCGTTGAAGGACGCCGGGACAGCTCCACCGGGGAGCTGTTTTTT; CDR3: CSVEGRRDSSTGELFF
J: TRBJ2-1; D: -; V: TRBV19; size: -; DNA: TGTGCCAGTAGCACTTTAAATGAGCAGTTCTTC; CDR3: CASSTLNEQFF
J: TRBJ2-4; D: TRBD2; V: TRBV7-9; size: -; DNA: TGTGCCAGCACCTCCGGGACTAGCTCTTACATTCAGTACTTC; CDR3: CASTSGTSSYIQYF
J: TRBJ1-5; D: -; V: TRBV7-9; size: once; DNA: TGTGCCAGCACCCTACAGGATAGCAATCAGCCCCAGCATTTT; CDR3: CASTLQDSNQPQHF
J: TRBJ1-2; D: -; V: TRBV2; size: -; DNA: TGTGCCAGCAGGGACGGAGCCTATGGCTACACCTTC; CDR3: CASRDGAYGYTF
J: TRBJ2-1; D: -; V: TRBV6-6; size: few; DNA: TGTGCCAGCAGTTATTTAGAAGGGGGGAATGAGCAGTTCTTC; CDR3: CASSYLEGGNEQFF
J: TRBJ2-1; D: TRBD1; V: TRBV27; size: -; DNA: TGTGCCAGCAGTATCGACAGGGTCTCCTACAATGAGCAGTTCTTC; CDR3: CASSIDRVSYNEQFF
J: TRBJ2-3; D: TRBD2; V: TRBV7-9; size: -; DNA: TGTGCCAGCACCGCCGGGACTAGCGGCACAGATACGCAGTATTTT; CDR3: CASTAGTSGTDTQYF
J: TRBJ2-3; D: -; V: TRBV5-4; size: -; DNA: TGTGCCAGCAGCCCCCTAATCACAGATACGCAGTATTTT; CDR3: CASSPLITDTQYF
J: TRBJ1-6; D: -; V: TRBV7-8; size: -; DNA: TGTGCCAGCAGCTTAGAGAGTAGTGGGAACCTTTCACCCCTCCACTTT; CDR3: CASSLESSGNLSPLHF
J: TRBJ2-3; D: TRBD2; V: TRBV11-2; size: -; DNA: TGTGCCAGCAGCTTTCTAACGGGAGGGCCCACAGATACGCAGTATTTT; CDR3: CASSFLTGGPTDTQYF
J: TRBJ2-3; D: TRBD2; V: TRBV7-9; size: -; DNA: TGTGCCAGCAGCCCTCCTCGACTAGCGGGGAATTGGGATACGCAGTATTTT; CDR3: CASSPPRLAGNWDTQYF
J: TRBJ1-5; D: -; V: TRBV9; size: -; DNA: TGTGCCAGCAGCGAACAGGGATATAGCAATCAGCCCCAGCATTTT; CDR3: CASSEQGYSNQPQHF
J: TRBJ2-7; D: -; V: TRBV4-1; size: -; DNA: TGCGCCAGCAGCCAAGATGGGCTTCACGAGCAGTACTTC; CDR3: CASSQDGLHEQYF
J: TRBJ1-2; D: -; V: TRBV6-6; size: -; DNA: TGTGCCAGCAAACTCTCTCCCCTGGGCGATGGCTACACCTTC; CDR3: CASKLSPLGDGYTF
J: TRBJ2-3; D: TRBD1; V: TRBV19; size: once; DNA: TGTGCCAGTAGTACGGGACAGGGGGTTAGGGATACGCAGTATTTT; CDR3: CASSTGQGVRDTQYF